This is a list of T cell receptor beta chains from one sample in a study of cytomegalovirus exposure and HLA in healthy donors. The method was immunoSEQ multiplex PCR; TCRdb's version includes in-frame clones alone and lacks a portion of them. Here the sample table reports 100,000 to 150,000 clones. The material sequenced was PBMCs. Receptor source: a man younger than 35 in good health and CMV-seronegative. CDR3s include the opening cysteine and the closing phenylalanine or tryptophan. A D gene is named only where the DNA matches it firmly.

d_gene	j_gene	v_gene	CDR3aa	CDR3nt
.	TRBJ1-5	TRBV6-5	CASRPRQSSNQPQHF	TGTGCCAGCAGACCCAGACAAAGTAGCAATCAGCCCCAGCATTTT
.	TRBJ1-5	TRBV7-2	CASSEYGTSQPQHF	TGTGCCAGCAGCGAGTACGGGACATCACAGCCCCAGCATTTT
TRBD1	TRBJ2-7	TRBV4-2	CASSLGGTGNYEQYF	TGTGCCAGCAGCCTAGGTGGGACAGGGAACTACGAGCAGTACTTC
TRBD1	TRBJ2-1	TRBV9	CASNTGAHEQFF	TGTGCCAGCAACACAGGGGCCCATGAGCAGTTCTTC
.	TRBJ2-1	TRBV28	CASSTIHSYNEQFF	TGTGCCAGCAGTACCATACACTCCTACAATGAGCAGTTCTTC
.	TRBJ2-2	TRBV19	CALEVYTGELFF	TGTGCCTTAGAGGTGTACACCGGGGAGCTGTTTTTT
TRBD1	TRBJ1-2	TRBV27	CASSLLGQGAQGYTF	TGTGCCAGCAGTTTACTGGGACAGGGGGCGCAGGGCTACACCTTC
.	TRBJ1-1	TRBV6-1	CASSSQRDTEAFF	TGTGCCAGCAGCTCGCAACGGGACACTGAAGCTTTCTTT
TRBD1	TRBJ1-6	TRBV6-6	CASRSGQGGSPLHF	TGTGCCAGCAGATCCGGACAGGGAGGTTCACCCCTCCACTTT
.	TRBJ2-5	TRBV7-3	CASSLSRQETQYF	TGTGCCAGCAGCTTAAGCAGACAAGAGACCCAGTACTTC
TRBD1	TRBJ2-3	TRBV7-2	CASSSGQGSTDTQYF	TGTGCCAGCAGCTCGGGACAGGGGAGCACAGATACGCAGTATTTT
TRBD2	TRBJ2-5	TRBV29-1	CGLAGGPETQYF	TGCGGGCTAGCGGGAGGGCCGGAGACCCAGTACTTC